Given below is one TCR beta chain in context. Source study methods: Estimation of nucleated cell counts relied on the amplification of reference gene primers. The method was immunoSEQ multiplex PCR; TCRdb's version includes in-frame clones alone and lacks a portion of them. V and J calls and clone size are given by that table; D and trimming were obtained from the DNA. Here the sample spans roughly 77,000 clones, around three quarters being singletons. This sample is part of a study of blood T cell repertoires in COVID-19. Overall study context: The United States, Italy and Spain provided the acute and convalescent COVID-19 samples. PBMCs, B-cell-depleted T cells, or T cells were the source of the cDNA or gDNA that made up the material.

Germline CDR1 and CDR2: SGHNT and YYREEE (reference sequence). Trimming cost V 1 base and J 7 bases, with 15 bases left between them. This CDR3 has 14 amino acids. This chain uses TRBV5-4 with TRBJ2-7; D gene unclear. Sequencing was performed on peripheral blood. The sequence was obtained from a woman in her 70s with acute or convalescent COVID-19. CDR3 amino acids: CASSLYLSSLEQYF. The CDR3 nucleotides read TGTGCCAGCAGCTTGTACCTGAGTAGCTTGGAGCAGTACTTC.